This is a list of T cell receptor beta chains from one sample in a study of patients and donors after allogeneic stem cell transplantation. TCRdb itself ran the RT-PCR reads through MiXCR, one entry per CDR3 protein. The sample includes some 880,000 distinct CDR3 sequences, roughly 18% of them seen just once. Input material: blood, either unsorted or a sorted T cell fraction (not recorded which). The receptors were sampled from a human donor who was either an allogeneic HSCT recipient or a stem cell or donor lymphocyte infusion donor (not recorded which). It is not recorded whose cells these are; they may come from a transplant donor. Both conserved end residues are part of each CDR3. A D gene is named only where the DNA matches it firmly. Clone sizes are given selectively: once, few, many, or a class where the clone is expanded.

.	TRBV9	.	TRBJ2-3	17	TGTGCCAGCAGCGCCCTTGGTACTGCAGGTGGGACAGATACGCAGTATTTT	CASSALGTAGGTDTQYF
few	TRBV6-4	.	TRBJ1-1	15	TGTGCCAGCACCCCTAATCCAGGGAGGAACACTGAAGCTTTCTTT	CASTPNPGRNTEAFF
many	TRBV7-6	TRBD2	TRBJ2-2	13	TGTGCCAGCAGCCCGGGACTAAACGGGGAGCTGTTTTTT	CASSPGLNGELFF
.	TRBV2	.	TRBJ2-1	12	TGTGCCAGCGCGGAGCAGACAAATGAGCAGTTCTTC	CASAEQTNEQFF
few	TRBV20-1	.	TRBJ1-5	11	TGCAGCGCCCTCAACAATCAGCCCCAGCATTTT	CSALNNQPQHF
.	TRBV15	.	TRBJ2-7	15	TGTGCCACCAGCAGAGAGCTTCAAAAGGGGTACGAGCAGTACTTC	CATSRELQKGYEQYF
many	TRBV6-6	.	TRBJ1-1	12	TGTGCCAGCAGTTACTCGGCCACTGAAGCTTTCTTT	CASSYSATEAFF
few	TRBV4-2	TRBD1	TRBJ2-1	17	TGTGCCAGCAGCCACGCGGACAGGCGGAGCTCCTACAATGAGCAGTTCTTC	CASSHADRRSSYNEQFF
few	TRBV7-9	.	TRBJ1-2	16	TGTGCCAGCAGAAGTTCAGAGAGAGACGCTAACTATGGCTACACCTTC	CASRSSERDANYGYTF
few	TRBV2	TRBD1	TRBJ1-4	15	TGTGCCAGCAGTGAATGGCACAGGGGGGATGAAAAACTGTTTTTT	CASSEWHRGDEKLFF
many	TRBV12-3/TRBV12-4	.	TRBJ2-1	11	TGTGCCAGCAGGGCCGGGAGTGAGCAGTTCTTC	CASRAGSEQFF
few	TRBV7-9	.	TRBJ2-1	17	TGTGCCAGCAGCTCCTTGGCGGCGGTGAGCTCCTACAATGAGCAGTTCTTC	CASSSLAAVSSYNEQFF
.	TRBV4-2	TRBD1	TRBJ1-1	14	TGTGCCAGCAGCCAAGAACCAGGGGGACCCGAAGCTTTCTTT	CASSQEPGGPEAFF
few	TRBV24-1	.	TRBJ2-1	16	TGTGCCACCAGTGATATGAGGAGAGAGGGCCACAATGAGCAGTTCTTC	CATSDMRREGHNEQFF
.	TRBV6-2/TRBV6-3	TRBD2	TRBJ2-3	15	TGTGCCAGCAGTGGGGTGGGAGGGGCCACAGATACGCAGTATTTT	CASSGVGGATDTQYF
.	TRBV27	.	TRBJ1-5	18	TGTGCCAGCAGTTTATTCGCTGAGCCGGGTCTGAGGGGTCAGCCCCAGCATTTT	CASSLFAEPGLRGQPQHF
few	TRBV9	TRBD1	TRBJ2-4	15	TGTGCCAGCAGCGTCGGGCAGGGGGTGGCAAACATTCAGTACTTC	CASSVGQGVANIQYF
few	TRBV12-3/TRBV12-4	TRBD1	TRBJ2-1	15	TGTGCCAGCAACGCCTGGGACAGCCTTAACAATGAGCAGTTCTTC	CASNAWDSLNNEQFF
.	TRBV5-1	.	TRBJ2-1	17	TGCGCCAGCAGCCAGAAGGGAAGCGGCCAGTCCTACAATGAGCAGTTCTTC	CASSQKGSGQSYNEQFF
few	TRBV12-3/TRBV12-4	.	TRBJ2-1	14	TGTGCCAGCAGTTTATTGCTAGACTACAATGAGCAGTTCTTC	CASSLLLDYNEQFF
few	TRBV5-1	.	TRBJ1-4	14	TGCGCCAGCAGCTTCCAGGGAGGCGCTGAAAAACTGTTTTTT	CASSFQGGAEKLFF
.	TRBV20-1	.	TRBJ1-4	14	TGCAGTGCTATCCCCACCGCCTCTAATGAAAAACTGTTTTTT	CSAIPTASNEKLFF
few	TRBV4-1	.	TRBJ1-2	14	TGCGCCAGCAGCCAAGTGACGGGGATCTATGGCTACACCTTC	CASSQVTGIYGYTF
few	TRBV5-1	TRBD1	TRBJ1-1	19	TGCGCCAGCAGCTTAGCCCTTGGGACAGGCAAGTACATGAACACTGAAGCTTTCTTT	CASSLALGTGKYMNTEAFF
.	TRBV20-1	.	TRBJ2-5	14	TGCAGTGCTACAAGGGGAGGGGGCAGCGGGACCCAGTACTTC	CSATRGGGSGTQYF
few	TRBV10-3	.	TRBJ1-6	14	TGTGCCATCAGTCGAACAGACCCCAGCTCACCCCTCCACTTT	CAISRTDPSSPLHF
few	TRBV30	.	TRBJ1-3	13	TGTGCCTGGAGTGTAAGGAGACGGAACACCATATATTTT	CAWSVRRRNTIYF